This entry is about one T cell receptor beta chain. What it binds is unknown. UMI labels and 5' RACE were used to prepare the TRB cDNA libraries. After re-calling the 5' RACE reads, TCRdb lists one entry per CDR3 protein, DNA absent. In all, the sample yields tens of thousands of distinct CDR3 sequences. The sample originates from a study of CXCR3-negative and CXCR3-positive naive CD8 T cells. Study findings and constraints: Naive CXCR3-positive and CXCR3-negative cells shared similar TRBV-TRBJ usage, unlike memory cells.

CDR1 and CDR2 from the germline V gene are SEHNR and FQNEAQ (reference sequence). This CDR3 is 18 amino acids long. This TCR came from a human donor in good health. Some clones in this sample may be carry-over from other donors' samples. This chain joins TRBV7-9 and TRBJ2-3; TCRdb gives TRBD2 as the D gene, but with no DNA this cannot be confirmed. The sequencing sample was made of memory CD8+ T cells from blood. The CDR3 protein is CASSFVPLAGGNTDTQYF.